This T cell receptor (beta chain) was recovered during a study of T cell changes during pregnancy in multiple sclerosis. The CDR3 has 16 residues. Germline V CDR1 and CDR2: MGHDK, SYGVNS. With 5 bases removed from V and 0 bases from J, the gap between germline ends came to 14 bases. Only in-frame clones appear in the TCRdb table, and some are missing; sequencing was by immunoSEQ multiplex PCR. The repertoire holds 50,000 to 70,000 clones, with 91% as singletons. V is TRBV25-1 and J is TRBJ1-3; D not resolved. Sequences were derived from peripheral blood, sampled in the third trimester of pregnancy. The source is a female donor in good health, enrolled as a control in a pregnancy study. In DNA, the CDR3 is TGTGCCAGCAGTCCTTCAGGAGGGATCTCTGGAAACACCATATATTTT. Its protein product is CASSPSGGISGNTIYF.